This T cell receptor (beta chain) emerged from a study of tissue T cells after allogeneic stem cell transplantation. Here immunoSEQ multiplex PCR was the method, and the copy in TCRdb shows in-frame clones only, minus some. Here the sample spans more than 45,000 clones, around 67% being singletons. CDR3 length equals 13 residues. Trimming stripped 3 bases from V and 3 bases from J, with 7 bases between. Per the germline V gene, CDR1 is LGHDT and CDR2 is YNNKQL (reference sequence). Concerning this clone itself: What it binds is not known. Genes here carry mouse names. The read halts 1 residue ahead of the CDR3 end, with the missing end drawn from the germline J gene.

Study results and limitations: Some tissue clones might be persisting host cells; their alloreactivity or antigen specificity was not determined. Across patients, clones rarely overlapped, yet motif clusters were shared tissue-specifically.

This clonotype originated in a pool of C57BL/6 mice in good health. The specimen was sorted cells pooled from one or two spleens. The V call is TRBV4, the J call TRBJ2-5; tentatively, D is TRBD1 (6 bases). This CDR3 is CASSYRGQDTQYF. The covered CDR3 bases are TGTGCCAGCAGCTACAGGGGTCAAGACACCCAGTAC.